This T cell receptor (beta chain) was captured by sequencing in a study of T cell responses to AZD1222 COVID-19 vaccine. Overall study findings and caveats: Donors in the cohort were predominantly white British and more often female, and clonal diversity was possibly underestimated. Baseline seropositivity occurred in only 5 or 6 AZD1222 recipients. Vaccine-related CD4 TCRs covered spike, predominating at 160-218 and 743-854.

A word on this clone: Its cognate antigen is unknown.

TCRdb's copy holds only in-frame clones and misses some; the assay was immunoSEQ multiplex PCR. Of 150,000 or so clones in the sample, 80% to 90% were seen once. Germline lookup yields CDR1 WSHSY and CDR2 SAAADI. This CDR3 comprises 14 residues. Trimming shortened V by 0 bases and J by 5 bases, and 7 bases separated the two germline ends. The receptor comes from an adult in good health. The input for sequencing was peripheral blood, taken on day 0 of MenACWY control vaccination. The chain combines TRBV10-2 with TRBJ2-2; D remains unclear. The CDR3 DNA follows: TGCGCCAGCAGTGAGTCCATGGGGACCGGGGAGCTGTTTTTT. Amino acid sequence: CASSESMGTGELFF.